Listed below are T cell receptor beta chains from one sample, sequenced in a study of a mutant IDH1 vaccine in newly diagnosed glioma. Their antigens are not known. Clones were sequenced by immunoSEQ multiplex PCR, and TCRdb holds only the in-frame ones, with some missing. The data hold roughly 62,000 clones, with roughly 90% observed a single time. The sequences come from PBMCs, collected from a glioma patient whose treatment included an IDH1 peptide vaccine. All receptors come from a man aged 40-49 years with glioma. CDR3s include the opening cysteine and the closing phenylalanine or tryptophan. Fields, in order: V gene, J gene, D gene, CDR3 length, clone size, CDR3 DNA, CDR3 protein. A D gene is named only where the DNA matches it firmly. Not all rows give a size; the values are once, few, many and, for expanded clones, a class.

>TRBV9|TRBJ1-4|TRBD1|14|-
TGTGCCAGCAGCGGGACAGGGGGCGGGGAAAAACTGTTTTTT
CASSGTGGGEKLFF
>TRBV6-4|TRBJ2-1|-|13|-
TGTGCCAGCAGCGTAGCGGCTAACAATGAGCAGTTCTTC
CASSVAANNEQFF
>TRBV5-4|TRBJ2-7|TRBD2|15|-
TGTGCCAGCAGCTTGGAGGGACTAGCGGACTACGAGCAGTACTTC
CASSLEGLADYEQYF
>TRBV11-2|TRBJ2-1|-|11|-
TGTGCCAGCAGCCATCCTAGTGGATGGGTCTTC
CASSHPSGWVF
>TRBV28|TRBJ2-3|-|14|-
TGTGCCAGCAGCCTCGGACACAGCACAGATACGCAGTATTTT
CASSLGHSTDTQYF
>TRBV2|TRBJ2-1|TRBD2|14|-
TGTGCCAGCAGTGAAACTAGCGGGAGAGATGAGCAGTTCTTC
CASSETSGRDEQFF
>TRBV6-6|TRBJ1-5|-|11|few
TGTGCCAGCAGTTCGGAGGAGCCCCAGCATTTT
CASSSEEPQHF
>TRBV5-1|TRBJ2-1|-|14|once
TGCGCCAGCAGCTGGCCCGGGACAAACAATGAGCAGTTCTTC
CASSWPGTNNEQFF
>TRBV28|TRBJ1-1|TRBD1|16|-
TGTGCCAGCAGTTTATTGTTTGGCAGGGGGCTAGGTGAAGCTTTCTTT
CASSLLFGRGLGEAFF
>TRBV29-1|TRBJ2-6|TRBD1|17|-
TGCAGCGTTGTTGGGACAGGGGTCTTTACTGGGGCCAACGTCCTGACTTTC
CSVVGTGVFTGANVLTF
>TRBV5-1|TRBJ2-1|-|16|-
TGCGCCAGCAGCTTGGAGGGGGGGAGCTCCTACAATGAGCAGTTCTTC
CASSLEGGSSYNEQFF
>TRBV6-6|TRBJ1-4|TRBD1|15|-
TGTGCCAGCGGGGACAGCCCTGCAACTAATGAAAAACTGTTTTTT
CASGDSPATNEKLFF
>TRBV18|TRBJ2-7|-|12|-
TGTGCCAGCTCCCGCAGCGCCTACGAGCAGTACTTC
CASSRSAYEQYF
>TRBV5-4|TRBJ2-3|-|16|-
TGTGCCAGCAGCTTGGAGGTGGGGGGACCGGAAGATACGCAGTATTTT
CASSLEVGGPEDTQYF
>TRBV18|TRBJ1-1|TRBD1|14|-
TGTGCCAGCTTGGAACAGGGGGCTGACACTGAAGCTTTCTTT
CASLEQGADTEAFF
>TRBV4-1|TRBJ1-6|-|14|-
TGCGCCAGCAGCCAAGATCTTATTCCCGGGCCCCTCCACTTT
CASSQDLIPGPLHF
>TRBV10-2|TRBJ1-1|-|13|few
TGCGCCACCACCCGAGAATCGACACCGGAAGCTTTCTTT
CATTRESTPEAFF
>TRBV19|TRBJ1-4|TRBD1|15|-
TGTGCCAGTAGTCTTAAGGGGGCGCCGGGTGAAAAACTGTTTTTT
CASSLKGAPGEKLFF
>TRBV9|TRBJ2-1|TRBD2|14|-
TGTGCCAGCAGCGTTAGCGGGTCGTACAATGAGCAGTTCTTC
CASSVSGSYNEQFF
>TRBV28|TRBJ2-7|TRBD2|15|-
TGTGCCAGCAGTTCCCTAGCGGGAGGGCCCCCCGAGCAGTACTTC
CASSSLAGGPPEQYF
>TRBV7-9|TRBJ2-3|TRBD1|16|-
TGTGCCAGCAGCCTCGGACAGGGGGCCCGCACAGATACGCAGTATTTT
CASSLGQGARTDTQYF
>TRBV5-1|TRBJ2-3|TRBD1|15|-
TGCGCCAGCAGCGGGACAGGGCACTACACAGATACGCAGTATTTT
CASSGTGHYTDTQYF
>TRBV28|TRBJ1-1|TRBD1|16|-
TGTGCCAGCAGTCTAATTCCCGGGACAGGGATCACTGAAGCTTTCTTT
CASSLIPGTGITEAFF
>TRBV9|TRBJ1-4|TRBD1|15|-
TGTGCCAGCAGCTTCGCCGGGACAGCAAATGAAAAACTGTTTTTT
CASSFAGTANEKLFF
>TRBV18|TRBJ2-7|-|15|once
TGTGCCAGCTCACCACCGGTGTCATACTCCTACGAGCAGTACTTC
CASSPPVSYSYEQYF
>TRBV4-2|TRBJ2-7|TRBD1|16|-
TGTGCCAGCAGCCAAGATGGGGGGACAGGGGGCTACGAGCAGTACTTC
CASSQDGGTGGYEQYF
>TRBV13|TRBJ1-2|-|13|-
TGTGCCAGCAGCCAATGGACAGCAGTAGGCTACACCTTC
CASSQWTAVGYTF
>TRBV21-1|TRBJ1-5|-|14|-
TGTGCCAGCGCCGGGACAGGGGGTTTATGGCCCCAGCATTTT
CASAGTGGLWPQHF
>TRBV19|TRBJ1-6|-|15|-
TGTGCCAGTAGTATCCTTGGACAGAGGAATTCACCCCTCCACTTT
CASSILGQRNSPLHF
>TRBV19|TRBJ1-1|-|12|few
TGTGCCAGTAGTATCGGAATGACTGAAGCTTTCTTT
CASSIGMTEAFF
>TRBV30|TRBJ1-2|TRBD1|13|-
TGTGCCTGGAGAGGACAGGGCTTATCTGGCTACACCTTC
CAWRGQGLSGYTF
>TRBV6-6|TRBJ1-5|-|15|few
TGTGCCAGCAGTCTGGACAGTAATAGCAATCAGCCCCAGCATTTT
CASSLDSNSNQPQHF
>TRBV9|TRBJ2-2|-|16|-
TGTGCCAGCAGCGTAGACTCACCCTCAGGGACCGGGGAGCTGTTTTTT
CASSVDSPSGTGELFF
>TRBV7-9|TRBJ2-5|-|12|-
TGTGCCAGCAGCCCCTTAAAGGAGACCCAGTACTTC
CASSPLKETQYF
>TRBV5-1|TRBJ2-3|-|16|-
TGCGCCAGCACCCGAGAGGGCCGACAGACCACAGATACGCAGTATTTT
CASTREGRQTTDTQYF